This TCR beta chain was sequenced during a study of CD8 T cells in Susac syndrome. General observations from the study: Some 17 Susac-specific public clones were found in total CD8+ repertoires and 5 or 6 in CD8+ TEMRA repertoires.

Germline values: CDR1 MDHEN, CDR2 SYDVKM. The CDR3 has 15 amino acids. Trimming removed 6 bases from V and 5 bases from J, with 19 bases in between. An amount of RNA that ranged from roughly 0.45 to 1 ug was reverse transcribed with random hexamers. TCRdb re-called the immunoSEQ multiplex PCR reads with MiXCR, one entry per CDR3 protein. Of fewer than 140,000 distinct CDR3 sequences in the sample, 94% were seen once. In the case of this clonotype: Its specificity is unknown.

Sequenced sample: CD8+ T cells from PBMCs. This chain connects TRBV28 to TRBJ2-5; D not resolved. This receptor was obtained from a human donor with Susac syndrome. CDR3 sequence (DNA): TGTGCCAGCAGCTTCGGTACGGTAGGGCGGGAGACCCAGTACTTC. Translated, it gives CASSFGTVGRETQYF.